A selection of T cell receptor beta chains follows, all from one sample in a study of cytomegalovirus exposure and HLA in healthy donors. Method: immunoSEQ multiplex PCR; TCRdb's copy keeps in-frame clones and lacks some. The data hold about 190,000 clones, with roughly 82% observed a single time. The sample comprised PBMCs. The receptor source for this set is a young man in good health and CMV-seropositive. The CDR3 runs from the conserved cysteine through the conserved F or W.

V: TRBV19; CDR3: CASSIGQGAETQYF
V: TRBV5-1; CDR3: CASSQGGNEQFF
V: TRBV19; CDR3: CASTGTSTNEKLFF
V: TRBV28; CDR3: CASTPGPDF
V: TRBV14; CDR3: CASSPGGPAPHYGYTF
V: TRBV14; CDR3: CASSRGTGKSTDTQYF
V: TRBV6-6; CDR3: CASSYTSGGRGGYTF
V: TRBV7-4; CDR3: CASSLEGARYLEAFF
V: TRBV5-5; CDR3: CASSLAMGWARPQHF
V: TRBV13; CDR3: CASSLSRGSIYSNQPQHF
V: TRBV28; CDR3: CASTNRRGINTEAFF
V: TRBV27; CDR3: CASSPNRAYEQYF
V: TRBV11-3; CDR3: CASSSSFLAGGPTGELFF
V: TRBV7-9; CDR3: CASSLGSGVMDTEAFF
V: TRBV6-1; CDR3: CASPTRQGPYF
V: TRBV6-5; CDR3: CASRGTGGAEAFF
V: TRBV27; CDR3: CASSPLLPTGLHEQYF
V: TRBV30; CDR3: CAWSVRTASNQPQHF
V: TRBV27; CDR3: CASRDGGGNNEQYF
V: TRBV5-4; CDR3: CASSLGQGGEQFF
V: TRBV9; CDR3: CASSPSSYEQYF
V: TRBV21-1; CDR3: CASSNSGSGTGYQPQHF
V: TRBV15; CDR3: CATSPWGRTADTQYF
V: TRBV9; CDR3: CASSGVEETQYF
V: TRBV4-3; CDR3: CASSHTSGSTDTQYF
V: TRBV27; CDR3: CATRLGGYGELFF
V: TRBV6-6; CDR3: CASNQQGADTGELFF
V: TRBV30; CDR3: CAWRPGSEKLFF
V: TRBV27; CDR3: CAVMRAPYSGDTQYF
V: TRBV5-8; CDR3: CASSLVQGANEQYF
V: TRBV19; CDR3: CASSTGVQPQHF
V: TRBV7-8; CDR3: CASSFTGVSGANVLTF